This record covers a single TCR beta chain. The antigen is unknown. Repertoires were generated with immunoSEQ multiplex PCR, while TCRdb's copy carries only in-frame clones and drops some. The sample records approximately 32,000 clones, roughly nine tenths being singletons. Anyone with autoimmune disease history or systemic immunosuppression was excluded. This sample was included in a study of OX40 agonist ivuxolimab in advanced cancers. Study-wide points: Doses of 0.1 to 3.0 mg/kg were accompanied by clonal expansion of CD4+ and CD8+ blood T cells by week 6.

The sequencing used CD4+ or CD8+ T cells sorted from blood, collected in a trial of the OX40 agonist ivuxolimab. This TCR was recovered from an adult with an advanced solid tumor such as melanoma, head and neck, liver or kidney cancer.

CDR3 sequence: CASSTHGGNEQFF. Written as DNA, the CDR3 is TGTGCCAGTAGTACCCATGGGGGAAATGAGCAGTTCTTC. The chain has TRBV19 and TRBJ2-1, with D perhaps assigned TRBD1 or TRBD2 (5 bases each). Germline-derived CDR1 and CDR2 are LNHDA and SQIVND (reference sequence). The length of the CDR3 is 13 residues. Trimming stripped 4 bases from V and 7 bases from J, with 11 bases between.